This TCR beta chain was recovered during a study of blood T cell repertoires in COVID-19. Study overall: COVID-19 samples, acute and convalescent, were from the United States, Italy and Spain. In each case, the material was cDNA or gDNA derived from T cells, B-cell-depleted T cells, or PBMCs.

V dropped 5 bases and J dropped 1 base, with 8 bases sitting between them. Germline loops: CDR1 SEHNR, CDR2 FQNEAQ (reference sequence). CDR3 length: 14 residues. As handled by the study authors: It was from reference gene primer amplification that nucleated cell counts were estimated. Here immunoSEQ multiplex PCR was the method, and the copy in TCRdb shows in-frame clones only, minus some. V and J calls and clone size are those listed in that table; D and trimming were worked out from the DNA. The sample includes a few hundred thousand clones, nearly 90% seen only once; the top ten take 2.1%. This clonotype originated in a woman aged 60-75 years with COVID-19, enrolled during active disease. The sample comprised peripheral blood. The rearrangement uses TRBV7-9 and TRBJ2-2, with unresolved D. The CDR3, as DNA: TGTGCCAGCAGCCCCGACAAGAACACCGGGGAGCTGTTTTTT. Amino acids: CASSPDKNTGELFF.